The clone carrying this T cell receptor (beta chain) was observed many times. The data were obtained in a study of neurological immune-mediated disorders. Time point given: technical triplicate 2. Libraries from sorted cells used about 970,000 T cells (CD4+ or CD8+). The germline CDR1 and CDR2 sequences are SGHDN and FVKESK. V was shortened by 3 bases and J by 6 bases, with 6 bases between the two germline ends. The CDR3 has 12 residues. The cDNA was synthesized by means of template-switch 5'RACE, which was carried out with 10-nucleotide random UMIs. Each CDR3 protein is one row after TCRdb ran MiXCR on the 5' RACE reads. The sample contains under 35,000 distinct CDR3 sequences, roughly 15% of which appear only once.

The rearrangement joins TRBV14 to TRBJ2-1; a weak D match, TRBD2 (5 bases). The receptor comes from a female donor with HTLV-1-associated myelopathy (HAM/TSP). What was sequenced was CD4+ T cells from blood. CDR3: CASSHGVNEQFF. The CDR3 nucleotides read TGTGCCAGCAGCCACGGGGTCAATGAGCAGTTCTTC. Filled out from reference TRBV14 and TRBJ2-1, the complete variable domain reads EAGVTQFPSHSVIEKGQTVTLRCDPISGHDNLYWYRRVMGKEIKFLLHFVKESKQDESGMPNNRFLAERTGGTYSTLKVQPAELEDSGVYFCASSHGVNEQFFGPGTRLTVL.